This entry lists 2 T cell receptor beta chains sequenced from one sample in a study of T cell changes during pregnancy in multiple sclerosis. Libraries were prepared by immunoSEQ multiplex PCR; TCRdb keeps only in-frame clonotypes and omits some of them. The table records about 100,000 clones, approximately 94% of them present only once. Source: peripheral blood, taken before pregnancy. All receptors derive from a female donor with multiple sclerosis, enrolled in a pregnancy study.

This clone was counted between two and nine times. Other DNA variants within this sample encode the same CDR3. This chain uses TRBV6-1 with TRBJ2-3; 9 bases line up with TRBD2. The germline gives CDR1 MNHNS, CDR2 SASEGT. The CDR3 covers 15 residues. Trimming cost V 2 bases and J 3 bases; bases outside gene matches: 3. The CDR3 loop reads CASSELAGRTDTQYF. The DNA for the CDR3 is TGTGCCAGCAGTGAACTAGCGGGAAGAACAGATACGCAGTATTTT.

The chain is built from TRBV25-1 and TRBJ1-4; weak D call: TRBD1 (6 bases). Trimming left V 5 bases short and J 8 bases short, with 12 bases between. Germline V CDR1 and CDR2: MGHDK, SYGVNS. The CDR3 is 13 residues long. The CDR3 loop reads CASSYRVEEKLFF. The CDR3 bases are TGTGCCAGCAGTTACAGGGTGGAGGAAAAACTGTTTTTT.